This entry features one T cell receptor beta chain sequence. Antigen specificity is unknown. Collection occurred without any documented infections or immune events in donors. The record originates from a study of identifying expanded T cells in peripheral blood. Sequenced by immunoSEQ multiplex PCR; TCRdb stores in-frame clones only, minus some. The sample has 50,000 to 75,000 clones; approximately 87% are singletons. Study-level points and caveats: Technical replicates showed roughly 1.2 changed clones; two weeks approximately 16; four weeks 19.

The CDR3 runs to 16 residues. After removal of 1 base from V and 0 bases from J, the junction contained 6 bases not matched to a gene. Looked up from germline, CDR1 is LNHDA and CDR2 is SQIVND (reference sequence). The specimen was blood. The origin of this receptor is a person between 18 and 69 years old in good health. The J gene is TRBJ2-7, the V gene TRBV19, with 7 bases lining up with TRBD2. CDR3 nucleotides: TGTGCCAGTAGTATAGCGGGAGGAACCTTCTCCTACGAGCAGTACTTC. Its translation: CASSIAGGTFSYEQYF.